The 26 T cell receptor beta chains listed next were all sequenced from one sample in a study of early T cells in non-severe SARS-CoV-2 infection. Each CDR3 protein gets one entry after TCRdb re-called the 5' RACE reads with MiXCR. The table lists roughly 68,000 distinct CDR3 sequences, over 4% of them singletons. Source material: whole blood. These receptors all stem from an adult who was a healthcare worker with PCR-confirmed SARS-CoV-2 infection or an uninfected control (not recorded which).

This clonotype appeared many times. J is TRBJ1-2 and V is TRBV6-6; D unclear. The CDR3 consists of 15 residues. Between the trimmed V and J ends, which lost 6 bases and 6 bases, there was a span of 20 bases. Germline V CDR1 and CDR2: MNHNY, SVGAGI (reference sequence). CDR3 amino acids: CASREYGDLYNGYTF. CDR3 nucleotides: TGTGCCAGCAGAGAATACGGGGATTTGTACAATGGCTACACCTTC.

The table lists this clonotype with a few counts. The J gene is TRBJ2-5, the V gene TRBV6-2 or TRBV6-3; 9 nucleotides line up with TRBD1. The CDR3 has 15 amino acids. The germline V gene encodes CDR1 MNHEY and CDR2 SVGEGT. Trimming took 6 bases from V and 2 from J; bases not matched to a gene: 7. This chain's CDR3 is CASRAGTGRQETQYF. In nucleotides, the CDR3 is TGTGCCAGCAGAGCCGGGACAGGGCGTCAAGAGACCCAGTACTTC.

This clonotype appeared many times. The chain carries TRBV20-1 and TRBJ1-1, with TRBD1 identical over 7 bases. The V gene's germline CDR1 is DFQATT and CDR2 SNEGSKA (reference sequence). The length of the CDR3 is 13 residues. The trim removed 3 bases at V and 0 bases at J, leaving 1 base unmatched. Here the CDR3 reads CSARDRMNTEAFF. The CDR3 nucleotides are TGCAGTGCTAGGGACAGGATGAACACTGAAGCTTTCTTT.

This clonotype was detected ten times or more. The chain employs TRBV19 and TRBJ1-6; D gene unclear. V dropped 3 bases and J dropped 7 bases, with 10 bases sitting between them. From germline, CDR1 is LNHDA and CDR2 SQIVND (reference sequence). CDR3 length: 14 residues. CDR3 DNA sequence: TGTGCCAGTAGTATTGGGCAGCTAAATTCACCCCTCCACTTT. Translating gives CASSIGQLNSPLHF.

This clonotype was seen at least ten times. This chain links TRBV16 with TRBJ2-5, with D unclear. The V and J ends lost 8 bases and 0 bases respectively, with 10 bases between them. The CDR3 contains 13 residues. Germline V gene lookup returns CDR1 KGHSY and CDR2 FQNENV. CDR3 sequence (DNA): TGTGCCAGCGCGAAGGGAAACCAAGAGACCCAGTACTTC. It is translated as CASAKGNQETQYF.

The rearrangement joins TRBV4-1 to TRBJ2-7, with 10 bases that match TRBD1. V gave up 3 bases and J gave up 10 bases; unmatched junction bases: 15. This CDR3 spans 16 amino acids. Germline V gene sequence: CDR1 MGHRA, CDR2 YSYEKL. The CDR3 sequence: CASSHETGTGVLKQYF. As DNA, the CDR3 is TGCGCCAGCAGCCACGAAACCGGGACAGGGGTCTTAAAACAGTACTTC.

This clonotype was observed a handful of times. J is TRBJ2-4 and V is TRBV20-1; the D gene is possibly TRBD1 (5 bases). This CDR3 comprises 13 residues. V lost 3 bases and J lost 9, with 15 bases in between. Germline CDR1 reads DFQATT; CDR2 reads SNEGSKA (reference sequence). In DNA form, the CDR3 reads TGCAGTGCTAGCCAGGGTGCCATGGGCATTCAGTACTTC. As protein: CSASQGAMGIQYF.

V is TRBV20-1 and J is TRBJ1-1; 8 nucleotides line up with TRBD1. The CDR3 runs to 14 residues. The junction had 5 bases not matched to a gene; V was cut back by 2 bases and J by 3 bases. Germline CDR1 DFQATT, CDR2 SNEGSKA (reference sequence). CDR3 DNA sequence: TGCAGTGCTAGAAGGCAGACAGGGGACACTGAAGCTTTCTTT. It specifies CSARRQTGDTEAFF.

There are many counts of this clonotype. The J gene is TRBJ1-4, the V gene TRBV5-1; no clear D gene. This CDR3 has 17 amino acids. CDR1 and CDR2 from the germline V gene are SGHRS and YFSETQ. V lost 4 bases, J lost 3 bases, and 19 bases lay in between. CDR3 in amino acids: CASSPSSGLAANEKLFF. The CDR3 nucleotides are TGCGCCAGCAGCCCTAGCTCGGGTCTGGCGGCTAATGAAAAACTGTTTTTT.

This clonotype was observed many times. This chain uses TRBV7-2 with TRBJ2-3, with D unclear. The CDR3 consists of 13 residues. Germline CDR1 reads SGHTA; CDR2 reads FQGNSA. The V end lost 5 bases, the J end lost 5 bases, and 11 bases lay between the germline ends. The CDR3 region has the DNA TGTGCCAGCAGCCTAGGTTTCAAAGATACGCAGTATTTT. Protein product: CASSLGFKDTQYF.

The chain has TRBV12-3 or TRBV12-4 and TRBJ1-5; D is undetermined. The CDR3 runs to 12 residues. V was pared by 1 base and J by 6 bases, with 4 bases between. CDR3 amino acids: CASSLGGQPQHF. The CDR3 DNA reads TGTGCCAGCAGTTTAGGGGGTCAGCCCCAGCATTTT.

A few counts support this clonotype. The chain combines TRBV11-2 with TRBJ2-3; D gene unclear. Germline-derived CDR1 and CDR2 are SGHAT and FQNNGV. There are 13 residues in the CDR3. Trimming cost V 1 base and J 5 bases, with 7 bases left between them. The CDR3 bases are TGTGCCAGCAGCTTAGCATCCGGAGATACGCAGTATTTT. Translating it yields CASSLASGDTQYF.

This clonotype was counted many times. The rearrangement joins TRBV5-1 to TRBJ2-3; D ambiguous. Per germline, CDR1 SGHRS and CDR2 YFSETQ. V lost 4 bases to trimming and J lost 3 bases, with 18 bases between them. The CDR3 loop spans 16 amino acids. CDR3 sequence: CASSPRDWGGTDTQYF. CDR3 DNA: TGCGCCAGCAGCCCAAGGGATTGGGGTGGGACAGATACGCAGTATTTT.

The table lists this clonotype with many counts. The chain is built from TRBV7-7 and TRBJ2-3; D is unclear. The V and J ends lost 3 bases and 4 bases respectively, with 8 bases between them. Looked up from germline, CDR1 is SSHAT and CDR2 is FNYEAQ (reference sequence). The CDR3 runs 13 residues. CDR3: CASSLDLPDTQYF. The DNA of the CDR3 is TGTGCCAGCAGCTTGGATTTACCAGATACGCAGTATTTT.

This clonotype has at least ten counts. CDR3 DNA: TGTGCCAGCAGCTCCGAGGTGCGGCGGGGCACAGATACGCAGTATTTT. Translating gives CASSSEVRRGTDTQYF. The rearrangement joins TRBV7-2 to TRBJ2-3; tentative D call: TRBD2 (5 bases). The CDR3 extends over 16 amino acids. Trimming stripped 4 bases from V and 1 base from J, with 15 bases between. Per germline, CDR1 SGHTA and CDR2 FQGNSA.

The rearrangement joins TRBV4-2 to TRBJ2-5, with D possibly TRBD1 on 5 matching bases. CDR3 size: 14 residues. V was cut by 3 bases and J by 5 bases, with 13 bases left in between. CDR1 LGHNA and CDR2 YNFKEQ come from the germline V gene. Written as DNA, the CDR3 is TGTGCCAGCAGCCATGGCAGGGTTCGGGAGACCCAGTACTTC. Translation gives CASSHGRVRETQYF.

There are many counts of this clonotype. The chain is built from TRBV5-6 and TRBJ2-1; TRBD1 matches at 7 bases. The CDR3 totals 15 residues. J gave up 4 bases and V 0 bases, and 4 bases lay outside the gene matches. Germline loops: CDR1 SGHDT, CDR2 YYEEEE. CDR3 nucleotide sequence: TGTGCCAGCAGCTTGGGGGACAGAGAATACAATGAGCAGTTCTTC. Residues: CASSLGDREYNEQFF.

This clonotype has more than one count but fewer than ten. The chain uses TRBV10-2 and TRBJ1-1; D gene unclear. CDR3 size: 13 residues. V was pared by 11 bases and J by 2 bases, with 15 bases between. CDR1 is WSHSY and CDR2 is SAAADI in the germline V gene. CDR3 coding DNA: TGCGCCGCCCAACAAGGGTACAACACTGAAGCTTTCTTT. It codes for CAAQQGYNTEAFF.

Written as DNA, the CDR3 is TGTGCCAGCAGCCAATCGGTCCGGGACAGCTCTGGAAACACCATATATTTT. Protein sequence: CASSQSVRDSSGNTIYF. This chain uses TRBV3-2 with TRBJ1-3; the table names TRBD1, a call not compared with the DNA. TRBV3-2 is a known pseudogene. This CDR3 comprises 17 residues.

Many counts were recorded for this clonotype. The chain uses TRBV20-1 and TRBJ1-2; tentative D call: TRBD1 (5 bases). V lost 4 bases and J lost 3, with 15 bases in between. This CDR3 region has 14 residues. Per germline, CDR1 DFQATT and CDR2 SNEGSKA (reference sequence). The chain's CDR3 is CSANPLGGDYGYTF. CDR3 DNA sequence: TGCAGTGCTAACCCCCTGGGGGGGGACTATGGCTACACCTTC.

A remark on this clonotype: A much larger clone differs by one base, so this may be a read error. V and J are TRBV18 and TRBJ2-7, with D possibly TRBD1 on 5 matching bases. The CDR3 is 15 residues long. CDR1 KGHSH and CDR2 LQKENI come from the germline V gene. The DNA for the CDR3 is TGTGTCAGCTCACCACCTAGTCAGGGAACCTACGAGCAGTACTTC. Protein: CVSSPPSQGTYEQYF.

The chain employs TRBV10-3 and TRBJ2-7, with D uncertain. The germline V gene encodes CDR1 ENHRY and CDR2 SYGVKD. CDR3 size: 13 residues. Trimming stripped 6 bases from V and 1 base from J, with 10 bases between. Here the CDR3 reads CAISALGSYEQYF. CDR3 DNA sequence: TGTGCCATCAGCGCTCTCGGTTCCTACGAGCAGTACTTC.

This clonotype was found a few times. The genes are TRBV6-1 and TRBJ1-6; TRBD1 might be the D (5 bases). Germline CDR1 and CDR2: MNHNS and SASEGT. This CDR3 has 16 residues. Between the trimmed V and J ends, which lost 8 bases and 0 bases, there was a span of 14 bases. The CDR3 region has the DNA TGTGCCAGCGGATATGCAGGGAGCTCCTATAATTCACCCCTCCACTTT. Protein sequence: CASGYAGSSYNSPLHF.

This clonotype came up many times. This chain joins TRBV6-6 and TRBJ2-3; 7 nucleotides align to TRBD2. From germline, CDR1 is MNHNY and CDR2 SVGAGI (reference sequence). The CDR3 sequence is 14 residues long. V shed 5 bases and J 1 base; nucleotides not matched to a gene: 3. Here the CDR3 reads CASSGGRGTDTQYF. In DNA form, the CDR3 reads TGTGCCAGCAGTGGGGGGAGGGGCACAGATACGCAGTATTTT.

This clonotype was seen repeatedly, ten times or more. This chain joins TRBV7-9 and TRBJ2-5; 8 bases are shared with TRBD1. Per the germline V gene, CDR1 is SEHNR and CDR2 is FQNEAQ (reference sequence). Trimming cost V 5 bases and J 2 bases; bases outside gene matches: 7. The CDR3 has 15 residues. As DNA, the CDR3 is TGTGCCAGCAGCCTCAGACAGGGGCAACAAGAGACCCAGTACTTC. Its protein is CASSLRQGQQETQYF. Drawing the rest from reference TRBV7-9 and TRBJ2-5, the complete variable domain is DTGVSQNPRHKITKRGQNVTFRCDPISEHNRLYWYRQTLGQGPEFLTYFQNEAQLEKSRLLSDRFSAERPKGSFSTLEIQRTEQGDSAMYLCASSLRQGQQETQYFGPGTRLLVL.

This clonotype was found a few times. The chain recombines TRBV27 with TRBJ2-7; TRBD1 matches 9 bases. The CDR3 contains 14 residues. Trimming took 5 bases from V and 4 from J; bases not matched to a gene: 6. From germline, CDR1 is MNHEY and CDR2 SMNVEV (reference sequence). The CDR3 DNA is TGTGCCAGCAGTCCCTGGGACAGGGAGTACGAGCAGTACTTC. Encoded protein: CASSPWDREYEQYF.